The clone carrying this TCR beta chain was seen repeatedly, ten times or more. What it binds is not known. Arm-PCR of CDR3 regions and iRepertoire HTBI primers were used to build TCR beta libraries. One entry per CDR3 protein results from TCRdb running MiXCR on the multiplex PCR reads. The sample lists roughly 500,000 distinct CDR3 sequences, under 25% seen once, with roughly 7.1% in the top ten. Regarding time point: persistent/refractory GD, antithyroid drugs over 5 years with positive TRAb. Following extraction of RNA from PBMCs, that RNA was used to make the TCR library. From an endocrinology department in Xi'an, China, came the patients. As collected, the peripheral blood samples measured 7.5 to 9 milliliters each and went into EDTA tubes. The entry originates in a study of regulatory T cells in long-lasting Graves disease. Findings and caveats of the study: Rather than thyroid tissue, only peripheral blood underwent study.

This clonotype was obtained from a female donor with Graves disease. Sequencing was performed on peripheral blood mononuclear cells (PBMCs), taken when the disease was refractory, from a patient treated with antithyroid drugs.

The DNA of the CDR3 is TGCGCCAGCAGCCAGACCCCGACAGGGCCTAATGAAAAACTGTTTTTT. Translated, it gives CASSQTPTGPNEKLFF. V is TRBV5-1 and J is TRBJ1-4; 7 bases fit TRBD1. With V trimmed by 4 bases and J by 3 bases, 9 bases remained unmatched. This CDR3 has 16 amino acids. Germline assignment: CDR1 SGHRS and CDR2 YFSETQ. Using reference TRBV5-1 and TRBJ1-4 for the parts outside the CDR3, the full variable domain is KAGVTQTPRYLIKTRGQQVTLSCSPISGHRSVSWYQQTPGQGLQFLFEYFSETQRNKGNFPGRFSGRQFSNSRSEMNVSTLELGDSALYLCASSQTPTGPNEKLFFGSGTQLSVL.